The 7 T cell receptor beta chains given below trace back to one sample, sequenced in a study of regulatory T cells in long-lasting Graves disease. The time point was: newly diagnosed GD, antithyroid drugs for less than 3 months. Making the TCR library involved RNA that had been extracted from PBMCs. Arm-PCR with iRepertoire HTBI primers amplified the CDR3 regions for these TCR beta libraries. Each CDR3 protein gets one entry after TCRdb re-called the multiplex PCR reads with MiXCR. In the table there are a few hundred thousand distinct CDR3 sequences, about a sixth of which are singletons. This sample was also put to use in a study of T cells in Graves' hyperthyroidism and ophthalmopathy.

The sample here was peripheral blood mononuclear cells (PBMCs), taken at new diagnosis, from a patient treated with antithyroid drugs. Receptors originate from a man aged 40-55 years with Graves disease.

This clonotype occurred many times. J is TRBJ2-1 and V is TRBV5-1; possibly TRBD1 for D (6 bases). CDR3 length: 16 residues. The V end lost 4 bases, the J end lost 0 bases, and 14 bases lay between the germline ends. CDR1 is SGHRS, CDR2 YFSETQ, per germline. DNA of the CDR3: TGCGCCAGCAGCCCTAAGCAGGGGAACTCCTACAATGAGCAGTTCTTC. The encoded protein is CASSPKQGNSYNEQFF.

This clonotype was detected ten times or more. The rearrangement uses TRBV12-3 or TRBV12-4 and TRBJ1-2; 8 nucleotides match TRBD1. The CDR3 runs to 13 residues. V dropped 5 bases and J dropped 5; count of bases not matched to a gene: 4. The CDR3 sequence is CASSRTGLYGYTF. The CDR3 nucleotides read TGTGCCAGCAGTCGGACAGGGTTATATGGCTACACCTTC.

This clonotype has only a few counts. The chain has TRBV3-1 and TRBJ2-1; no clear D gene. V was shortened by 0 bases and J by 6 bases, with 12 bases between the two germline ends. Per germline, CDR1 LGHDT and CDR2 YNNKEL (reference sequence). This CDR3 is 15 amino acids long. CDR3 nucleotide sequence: TGTGCCAGCAGCCAAGATTCACACGGAATCAATGAGCAGTTCTTC. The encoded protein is CASSQDSHGINEQFF.

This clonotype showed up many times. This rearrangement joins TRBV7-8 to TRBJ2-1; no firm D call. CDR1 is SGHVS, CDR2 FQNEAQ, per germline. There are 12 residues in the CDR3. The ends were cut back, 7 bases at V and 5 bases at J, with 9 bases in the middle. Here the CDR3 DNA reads TGTGCCAGCACCTCTTGGGACAATGAGCAGTTCTTC. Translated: CASTSWDNEQFF.

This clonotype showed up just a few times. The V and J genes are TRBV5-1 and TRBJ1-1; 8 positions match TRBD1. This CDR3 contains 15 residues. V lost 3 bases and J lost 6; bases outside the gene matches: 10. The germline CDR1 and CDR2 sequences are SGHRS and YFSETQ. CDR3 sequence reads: CASSWSSGGDAEAFF. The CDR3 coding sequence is TGCGCCAGCAGCTGGTCATCAGGGGGCGACGCTGAAGCTTTCTTT.

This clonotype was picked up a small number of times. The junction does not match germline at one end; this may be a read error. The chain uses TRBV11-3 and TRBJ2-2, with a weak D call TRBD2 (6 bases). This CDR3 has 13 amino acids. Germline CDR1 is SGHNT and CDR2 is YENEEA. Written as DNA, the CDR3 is TGTGCCAGCAGCTTACGGGCCGTCGGGGGGCTGTTTTTT. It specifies CASSLRAVGGLFF.

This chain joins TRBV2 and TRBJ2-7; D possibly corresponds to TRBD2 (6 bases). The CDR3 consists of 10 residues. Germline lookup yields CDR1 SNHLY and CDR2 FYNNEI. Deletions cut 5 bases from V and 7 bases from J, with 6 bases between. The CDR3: CASSRGEQYF. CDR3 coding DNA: TGTGCCAGCAGTCGGGGGGAGCAGTACTTC.